Described below is a single T cell receptor (beta chain) sequence and its context. TCR beta rearrangements were amplified from peripheral blood genomic DNA. This sample stems from a study of T cell repertoires in aging, cancer and after chemotherapy. The germline V and J ends were trimmed by 0 bases and 0 bases, with 9 bases remaining between them. This CDR3 comprises 16 residues. The germline V gene encodes CDR1 DFQATT and CDR2 SNEGSKA (reference sequence). TRB rearrangements spanning V, D and J were amplified using mixed TRB-A/B primers. TCRdb re-analysed the multiplex PCR reads in MiXCR, keeping a single row per CDR3 protein. The sample contains fewer than 13,000 distinct CDR3 sequences, 25% to 35% of which appear only once.

The TCR comes from a human donor in good health. The V call is TRBV20-1, the J call TRBJ2-6; D remains ambiguous. Material for sequencing was blood. The CDR3 region is CSAREGISSGANVLTF. The CDR3 coding sequence is TGCAGTGCTAGAGAAGGGATCAGCTCTGGGGCCAACGTCCTGACTTTC.